The 18 T cell receptor beta chains listed next were all sequenced from one sample in a study of cytomegalovirus exposure and HLA in healthy donors. The study ran its PCR with 60 Vbeta and 13 Jbeta primers. Clones were read by immunoSEQ multiplex PCR, and TCRdb kept only the in-frame ones, dropping some. The table has some 90,000 clones, 80% to 85% seen once. The sequencing sample was made of PBMCs. These receptors all stem from a woman between 65 and 79 years old in good health and CMV-seropositive.

The V call is TRBV5-8, the J call TRBJ1-3, with 7 positions matching TRBD1. Germline lookup yields CDR1 SGHTS and CDR2 YDEGEE. Trimming cost V 1 base and J 2 bases; bases outside gene matches: 3. The CDR3 length is 15 residues. The CDR3 nucleotides read TGTGCCAGCAGCTTGACAGGGGCCACTGGAAACACCATATATTTT. It yields the protein CASSLTGATGNTIYF.

This chain joins TRBV27 and TRBJ2-1; perhaps TRBD1 as D (6 bases). Germline-derived CDR1 and CDR2 are MNHEY and SMNVEV (reference sequence). V was clipped by 3 bases and J by 0 bases, with 9 bases between them. This CDR3 spans 15 amino acids. CDR3 sequence (DNA): TGTGCCAGCAGTTTCGGACAGCCCTCCTACAATGAGCAGTTCTTC. Its translation is CASSFGQPSYNEQFF.

The rearrangement uses TRBV11-3 and TRBJ2-1, with 7 bases matching TRBD1. Looked up from germline, CDR1 is SGHNT and CDR2 is YENEEA. This CDR3 comprises 16 residues. J was trimmed by 9 bases and V by 4 bases; bases with no gene match: 15. In DNA form, the CDR3 reads TGTGCCAGCAGCTCCAGGGACAGTCCCCTAGGGGCTGAGCAGTTCTTC. Translating gives CASSSRDSPLGAEQFF.

This chain joins TRBV14 and TRBJ1-6; no clear D gene. The CDR3 has 17 residues. Germline CDR1 and CDR2: SGHDN and FVKESK. Trimming removed 1 base at V and 0 bases at J, with 10 bases between. In DNA form, the CDR3 reads TGTGCCAGCAGCCAAGGTTCGCCGAGCTCCTATAATTCACCCCTCCACTTT. It yields the protein CASSQGSPSSYNSPLHF.

The rearrangement uses TRBV6-5 and TRBJ2-7, with 8 positions matching TRBD2. Germline trimming cut 0 bases from V and 7 bases from J; bases unmatched to any gene: 8. Germline CDR1 MNHEY, CDR2 SVGAGI. This CDR3 has 15 amino acids. As DNA, the CDR3 is TGTGCCAGCAGTTACTCTATAGCGGGAACGGGGGAGCAGTACTTC. Protein: CASSYSIAGTGEQYF.

The V call is TRBV2, the J call TRBJ2-1, with 9 bases fitting TRBD2. CDR3 size: 15 residues. The germline gives CDR1 SNHLY, CDR2 FYNNEI. The ends lost 3 bases at V and 6 bases at J; junction bases unmatched: 6. In DNA form, the CDR3 reads TGTGCCAGCAGTGATCTCGCGGGAGGGCTCAATGAGCAGTTCTTC. It encodes CASSDLAGGLNEQFF.

The chain uses TRBV5-1 and TRBJ2-1, with D maybe TRBD2 (5 bases). V was clipped by 3 bases and J by 7 bases, with 20 bases between them. The CDR3 spans 16 residues. Looked up from germline, CDR1 is SGHRS and CDR2 is YFSETQ. Here the CDR3 reads CASSSGNEGPLNEQFF. In nucleotides, the CDR3 is TGCGCCAGCAGCTCGGGGAACGAAGGGCCTTTAAATGAGCAGTTCTTC.

The chain employs TRBV2 and TRBJ2-7; 7 bases map to TRBD1. The trim removed 7 bases at V and 2 bases at J, leaving 5 bases unmatched. The CDR3 has 13 residues. CDR1 SNHLY and CDR2 FYNNEI come from the germline V gene. This CDR3 is CASIRDSTYEQYF. The CDR3 nucleotides read TGTGCCAGCATTAGGGACAGTACCTACGAGCAGTACTTC.

This chain uses TRBV7-3 with TRBJ1-6, with 7 bases aligning to TRBD1. The germline gives CDR1 SGHTA, CDR2 FQGTGA. J gave up 0 bases and V 9 bases, and 5 bases lay outside the gene matches. The CDR3 loop spans 15 amino acids. The DNA of the CDR3 is TGTGCCAGTCGACAGGGTAGCTCCTATAATTCACCCCTCCACTTT. Amino acids: CASRQGSSYNSPLHF.

V usage is TRBV7-2 and J usage is TRBJ2-2, with D possibly being TRBD1 (5 bases). V was pared by 2 bases and J by 6 bases, with 7 bases between. Germline CDR1 is SGHTA and CDR2 is FQGNSA. The CDR3 is 13 residues long. CDR3 in amino acids: CASSLQGSGELFF. CDR3 DNA: TGTGCCAGCAGCTTACAGGGTTCCGGGGAGCTGTTTTTT.

This chain links TRBV9 with TRBJ1-5, with TRBD1 matching 7 bases. The ends lost 7 bases at V and 2 bases at J; junction bases unmatched: 12. CDR1 and CDR2 from the germline V gene are SGDLS and YYNGEE. The CDR3 covers 16 residues. CDR3 residues: CASAWGQRVGNQPQHF. CDR3 sequence (DNA): TGTGCCAGCGCATGGGGACAGAGGGTCGGCAATCAGCCCCAGCATTTT.

The J gene is TRBJ2-3, the V gene TRBV5-4; 10 bases agree with TRBD2. CDR1 is SGHNT, CDR2 YYREEE, per germline (reference sequence). This CDR3 comprises 16 residues. After removal of 2 bases from V and 5 bases from J, the junction contained 8 bases not matched to a gene. The CDR3 here is CASSFPAGGRGDTQYF. The CDR3 DNA reads as TGTGCCAGCAGCTTTCCAGCGGGAGGGCGGGGAGATACGCAGTATTTT.

The chain combines TRBV7-9 with TRBJ1-2; D unclear. Germline assignment: CDR1 SEHNR and CDR2 FQNEAQ (reference sequence). V was clipped by 3 bases and J by 4 bases, with 12 bases between them. This CDR3 is 14 amino acids long. CDR3 residues: CASSLVSSGYGYTF. For the CDR3, the DNA is TGTGCCAGCAGCTTGGTCAGTTCAGGCTATGGCTACACCTTC. The variable domain in full, completed from reference TRBV7-9 and TRBJ1-2, reads DTGVSQNPRHKITKRGQNVTFRCDPISEHNRLYWYRQTLGQGPEFLTYFQNEAQLEKSRLLSDRFSAERPKGSFSTLEIQRTEQGDSAMYLCASSLVSSGYGYTFGSGTRLTVV.

The J gene is TRBJ2-5, the V gene TRBV5-1, with 12 bases aligning to TRBD2. With V trimmed by 0 bases and J by 4 bases, 10 bases remained unmatched. This CDR3 is built from 18 residues. Germline CDR1 reads SGHRS; CDR2 reads YFSETQ. Here the CDR3 reads CASSLEGLAGTGGETQYF. The CDR3 region has the DNA TGCGCCAGCAGCTTGGAAGGACTAGCGGGGACTGGGGGAGAGACCCAGTACTTC.

V is TRBV28 and J is TRBJ1-3, with 8 bases that match TRBD1. Trimming took 1 base from V and 6 from J; bases not matched to a gene: 5. The CDR3 loop spans 15 amino acids. CDR1 and CDR2 from the germline V gene are MDHEN and SYDVKM. CDR3 sequence: CASSLFDRGTNTIYF. The CDR3 nucleotides read TGTGCCAGCAGTTTATTTGACAGGGGAACAAACACCATATATTTT.

This chain connects TRBV2 to TRBJ2-1, with D possibly TRBD1 on 5 matching bases. CDR3 length: 14 amino acids. Germline V gene data show CDR1 as SNHLY and CDR2 as FYNNEI. Trimming cost V 6 bases and J 5 bases, with 14 bases left between them. Written as DNA, the CDR3 is TGTGCCAGCAGCGATTGGGCAGGGAACAATGAGCAGTTCTTC. This codes for CASSDWAGNNEQFF.

The chain employs TRBV28 and TRBJ2-6, with 7 bases identical to TRBD1. J was trimmed by 0 bases and V by 8 bases; bases with no gene match: 4. Looked up from germline, CDR1 is MDHEN and CDR2 is SYDVKM. The CDR3 extends over 15 amino acids. This chain's CDR3 is CASGQASSGANVLTF. CDR3 nucleotide sequence: TGTGCCAGCGGACAGGCGAGCTCTGGGGCCAACGTCCTGACTTTC. The variable domain in full, completed from reference TRBV28 and TRBJ2-6, reads DVKVTQSSRYLVKRTGEKVFLECVQDMDHENMFWYRQDPGLGLRLIYFSYDVKMKEKGDIPEGYSVSREKKERFSLILESASTNQTSMYLCASGQASSGANVLTFGAGSRLTVL.

V is TRBV25-1 and J is TRBJ2-6, with no clear D. This CDR3 contains 16 residues. The germline V gene encodes CDR1 MGHDK and CDR2 SYGVNS. Between the trimmed V and J ends, which lost 5 bases and 0 bases, there was a span of 11 bases. CDR3 coding DNA: TGTGCCAGCAGTCATTCAGAGGTCTCTGGGGCCAACGTCCTGACTTTC. It translates to CASSHSEVSGANVLTF. The whole variable domain, filled in from reference TRBV25-1 and TRBJ2-6, reads EADIYQTPRYLVIGTGKKITLECSQTMGHDKMYWYQQDPGMELHLIHYSYGVNSTEKGDLSSESTVSRIRTEHFPLTLESARPSHTSQYLCASSHSEVSGANVLTFGAGSRLTVL.